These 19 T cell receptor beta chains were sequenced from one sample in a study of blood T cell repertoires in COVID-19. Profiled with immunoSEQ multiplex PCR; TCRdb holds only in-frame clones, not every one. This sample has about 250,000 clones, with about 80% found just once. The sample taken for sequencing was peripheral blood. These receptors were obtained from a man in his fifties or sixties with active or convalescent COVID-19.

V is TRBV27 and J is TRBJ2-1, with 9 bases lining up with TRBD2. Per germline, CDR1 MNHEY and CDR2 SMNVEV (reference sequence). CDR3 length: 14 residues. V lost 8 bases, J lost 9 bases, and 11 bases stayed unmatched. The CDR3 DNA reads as TGTGCCAGCCTACAAGCGGGGGGCAAGGTTGAGCAGTTCTTC. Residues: CASLQAGGKVEQFF.

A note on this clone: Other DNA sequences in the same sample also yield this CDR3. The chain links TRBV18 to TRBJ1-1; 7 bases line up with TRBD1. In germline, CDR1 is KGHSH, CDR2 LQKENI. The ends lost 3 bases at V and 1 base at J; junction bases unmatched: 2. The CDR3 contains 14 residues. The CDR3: CASSPTGTNTEAFF. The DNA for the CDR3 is TGTGCCAGCTCACCGACAGGGACGAACACTGAAGCTTTCTTT. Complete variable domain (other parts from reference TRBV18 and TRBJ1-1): NAGVMQNPRHLVRRRGQEARLRCSPMKGHSHVYWYRQLPEEGLKFMVYLQKENIIDESGMPKERFSAEFPKEGPSILRIQQVVRGDSAAYFCASSPTGTNTEAFFGQGTRLTVV.

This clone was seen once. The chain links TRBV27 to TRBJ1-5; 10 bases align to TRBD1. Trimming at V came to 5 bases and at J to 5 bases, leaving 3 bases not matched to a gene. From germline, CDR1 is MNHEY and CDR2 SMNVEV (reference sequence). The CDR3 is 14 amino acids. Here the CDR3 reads CASSRDRGYQPQHF. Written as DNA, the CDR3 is TGTGCCAGCAGTAGGGACAGGGGATATCAGCCCCAGCATTTT.

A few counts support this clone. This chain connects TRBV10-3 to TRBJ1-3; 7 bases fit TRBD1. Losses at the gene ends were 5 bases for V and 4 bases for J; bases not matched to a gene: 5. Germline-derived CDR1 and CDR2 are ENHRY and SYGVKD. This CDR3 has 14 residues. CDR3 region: CAISPDRLGNTIYF. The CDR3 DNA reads TGTGCCATCAGTCCGGACAGGTTAGGAAACACCATATATTTT.

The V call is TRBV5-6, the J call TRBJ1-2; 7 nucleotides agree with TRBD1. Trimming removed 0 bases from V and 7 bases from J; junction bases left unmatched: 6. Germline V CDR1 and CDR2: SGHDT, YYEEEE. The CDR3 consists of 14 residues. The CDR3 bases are TGTGCCAGCAGCTTGGACAGGGGAGTCCGTGGCTACACCTTC. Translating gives CASSLDRGVRGYTF.

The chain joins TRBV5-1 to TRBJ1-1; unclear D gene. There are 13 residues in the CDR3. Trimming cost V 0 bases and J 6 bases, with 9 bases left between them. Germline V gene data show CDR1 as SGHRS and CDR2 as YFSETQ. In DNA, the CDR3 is TGCGCCAGCAGCTTGGGGGCAAAGGCTGAAGCTTTCTTT. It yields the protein CASSLGAKAEAFF.

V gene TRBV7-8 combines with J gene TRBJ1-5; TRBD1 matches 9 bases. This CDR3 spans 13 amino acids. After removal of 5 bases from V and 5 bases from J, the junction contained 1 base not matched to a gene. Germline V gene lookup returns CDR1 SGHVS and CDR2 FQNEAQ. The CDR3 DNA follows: TGTGCCAGCAGCCGGACAGGGGATCAGCCCCAGCATTTT. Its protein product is CASSRTGDQPQHF.

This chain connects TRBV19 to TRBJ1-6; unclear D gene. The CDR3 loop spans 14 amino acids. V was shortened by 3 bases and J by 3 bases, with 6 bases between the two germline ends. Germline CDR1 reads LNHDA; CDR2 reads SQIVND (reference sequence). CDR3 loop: CASSIRGYNSPLHF. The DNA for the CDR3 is TGTGCCAGTAGTATCCGGGGCTATAATTCACCCCTCCACTTT.

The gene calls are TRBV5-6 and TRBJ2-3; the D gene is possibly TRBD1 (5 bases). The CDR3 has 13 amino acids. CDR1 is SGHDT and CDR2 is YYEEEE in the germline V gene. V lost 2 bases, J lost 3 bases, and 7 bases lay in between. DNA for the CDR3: TGTGCCAGCAGCTTTAGGGGTACAGATACGCAGTATTTT. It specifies CASSFRGTDTQYF.

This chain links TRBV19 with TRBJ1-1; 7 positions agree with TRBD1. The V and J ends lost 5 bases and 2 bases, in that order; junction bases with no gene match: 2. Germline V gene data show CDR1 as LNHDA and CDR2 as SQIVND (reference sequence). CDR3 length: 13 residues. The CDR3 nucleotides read TGTGCCAGTAGTTGGGACAGAAACACTGAAGCTTTCTTT. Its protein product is CASSWDRNTEAFF.

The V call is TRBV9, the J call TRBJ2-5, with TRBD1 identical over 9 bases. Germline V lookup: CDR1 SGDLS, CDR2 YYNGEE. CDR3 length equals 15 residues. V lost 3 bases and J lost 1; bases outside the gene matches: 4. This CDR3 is CASSGGTGTQETQYF. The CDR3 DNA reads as TGTGCCAGCAGCGGTGGGACAGGGACCCAAGAGACCCAGTACTTC.

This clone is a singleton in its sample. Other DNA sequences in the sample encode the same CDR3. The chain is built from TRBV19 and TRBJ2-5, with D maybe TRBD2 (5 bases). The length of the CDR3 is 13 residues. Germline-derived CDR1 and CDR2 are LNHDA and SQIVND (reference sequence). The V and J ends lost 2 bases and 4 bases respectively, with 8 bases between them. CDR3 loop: CASSIRGSETQYF. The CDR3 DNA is TGTGCCAGTAGTATACGGGGTTCAGAGACCCAGTACTTC.

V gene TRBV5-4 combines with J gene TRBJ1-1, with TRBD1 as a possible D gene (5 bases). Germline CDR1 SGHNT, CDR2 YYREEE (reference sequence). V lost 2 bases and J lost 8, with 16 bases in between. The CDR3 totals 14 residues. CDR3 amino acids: CASSFLGGRAEAFF. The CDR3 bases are TGTGCCAGCAGCTTTCTCGGGGGACGCGCCGAAGCTTTCTTT. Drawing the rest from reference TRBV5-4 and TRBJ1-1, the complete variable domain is ETGVTQSPTHLIKTRGQQVTLRCSSQSGHNTVSWYQQALGQGPQFIFQYYREEENGRGNFPPRFSGLQFPNYSSELNVNALELDDSALYLCASSFLGGRAEAFFGQGTRLTVV.

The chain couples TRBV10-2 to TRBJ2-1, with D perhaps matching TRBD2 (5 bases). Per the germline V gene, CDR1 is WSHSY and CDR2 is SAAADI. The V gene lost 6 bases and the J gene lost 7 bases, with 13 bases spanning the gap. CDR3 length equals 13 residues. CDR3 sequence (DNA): TGCGCCAGCAGCGGGGTGGAGAGGAATGAGCAGTTCTTC. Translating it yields CASSGVERNEQFF.

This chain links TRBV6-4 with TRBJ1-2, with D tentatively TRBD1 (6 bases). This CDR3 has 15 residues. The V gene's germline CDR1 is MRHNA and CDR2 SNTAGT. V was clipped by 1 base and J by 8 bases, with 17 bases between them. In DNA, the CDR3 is TGTGCCAGCAGTGACTGGTCCAGGGGAGAACGCGGCTACACCTTC. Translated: CASSDWSRGERGYTF.

CDR3 in amino acids: CASSSELNRAGYTF. CDR3 nucleotides: TGTGCCAGCAGCTCGGAACTGAACAGGGCTGGCTACACCTTC. The chain has TRBV7-3 and TRBJ1-2, with TRBD1 as a possible D gene (6 bases). The length of the CDR3 is 14 residues. In germline, CDR1 is SGHTA, CDR2 FQGTGA. Trimming removed 4 bases from V and 7 bases from J, with 16 bases in between.

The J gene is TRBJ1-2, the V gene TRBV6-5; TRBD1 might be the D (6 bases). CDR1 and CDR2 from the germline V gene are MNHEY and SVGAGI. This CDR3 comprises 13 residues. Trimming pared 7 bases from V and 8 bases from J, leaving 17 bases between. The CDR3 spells CASIFDRMEGYTF. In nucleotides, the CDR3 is TGTGCCAGCATCTTCGACAGGATGGAGGGCTACACCTTC.

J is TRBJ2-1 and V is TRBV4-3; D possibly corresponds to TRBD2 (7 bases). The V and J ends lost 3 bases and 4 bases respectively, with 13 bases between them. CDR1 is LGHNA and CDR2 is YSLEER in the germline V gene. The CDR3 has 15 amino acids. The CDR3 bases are TGCGCCAGCAGCCAGGGGCGGGGGCCGTACAATGAGCAGTTCTTC. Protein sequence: CASSQGRGPYNEQFF.

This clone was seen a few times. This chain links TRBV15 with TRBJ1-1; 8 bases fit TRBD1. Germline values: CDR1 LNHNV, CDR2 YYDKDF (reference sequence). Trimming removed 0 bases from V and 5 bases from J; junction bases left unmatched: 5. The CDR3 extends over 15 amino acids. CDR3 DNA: TGTGCCACCAGCAGAGATCGCAGGGGGCGGACTGAAGCTTTCTTT. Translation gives CATSRDRRGRTEAFF.